These T cell receptor beta chains were read from a single sample in a study of T and B cells in COVID-19 patients. TCRdb processed the multiplex PCR reads anew with MiXCR; each CDR3 protein has one entry. The repertoire includes roughly 9,000 distinct CDR3 sequences, approximately 29% of them detected once, and 25% to 30% sits in the top ten. The sequenced sample consisted of blood. The source of these receptors is a human donor who had recovered from COVID-19. The CDR3 runs from the conserved cysteine through the conserved F or W. The D gene is left open where the match is weak. Only some rows state a clone size, as once, few, many or a class for expanded clones.

medium-sized	TRBV18	-	TRBJ2-1	CASYSETAYNEQFF	TGTGCCAGCTATTCCGAGACAGCGTACAATGAGCAGTTCTTC
many	TRBV6-1	-	TRBJ2-1	CASSEVHQGSYNEQFF	TGTGCCAGCAGTGAAGTACATCAGGGTTCCTACAATGAGCAGTTCTTC
few	TRBV5-3	-	TRBJ2-5	CARSLEGRIWETQYF	TGTGCCAGAAGCTTGGAGGGCAGGATTTGGGAGACCCAGTACTTC
-	TRBV6-6	TRBD1	TRBJ1-1	CASSLRQGRVTEAFF	TGTGCCAGCAGTCTTCGACAGGGTAGGGTCACTGAAGCTTTCTTT
few	TRBV30	-	TRBJ1-1	CAWSARGGNTEAFF	TGTGCCTGGAGTGCCCGGGGGGGTAACACTGAAGCTTTCTTT
medium-sized	TRBV5-5	-	TRBJ2-5	CASSEAGIGETQYF	TGTGCCAGCAGCGAGGCAGGGATCGGGGAGACCCAGTACTTC
once	TRBV4-3	TRBD2	TRBJ2-1	CASSLSGSSGEQFF	TGCGCCAGCAGCCTCAGCGGGAGCTCGGGTGAGCAGTTCTTC
-	TRBV5-6	-	TRBJ2-3	CASSLGRAGDTQYF	TGTGCCAGCAGCTTGGGCAGGGCCGGAGATACGCAGTATTTT
-	TRBV5-1	TRBD2	TRBJ2-7	CASSLRGGAAYEQYF	TGCGCCAGCAGCTTGCGCGGGGGGGCGGCCTACGAGCAGTACTTC
medium-sized	TRBV29-1	-	TRBJ1-1	CSAGLMNTEAFF	TGCAGCGCCGGACTAATGAACACTGAAGCTTTCTTT
-	TRBV27	TRBD2	TRBJ2-3	CASSDMGGALGGDTQYF	TGTGCCAGCAGTGATATGGGGGGAGCCTTGGGGGGGGATACGCAGTATTTT
few	TRBV6-4	TRBD2	TRBJ2-1	CASSPTYPSGLAGGVNEQFF	TGTGCCAGCAGCCCAACCTACCCCTCCGGACTAGCGGGAGGTGTAAATGAGCAGTTCTTC
few	TRBV6-5	-	TRBJ1-5	CASTPSADSNQPQHF	TGTGCCAGCACCCCGTCTGCGGACAGTAATCAGCCCCAGCATTTT
once	TRBV12-3/TRBV12-4	-	TRBJ1-3	CASRGAASGNTIYF	TGTGCCAGCAGGGGGGCAGCCTCTGGAAACACCATATATTTT
-	TRBV7-2	-	TRBJ1-1	CASSLQVEAFF	TGTGCCAGCAGCTTACAGGTCGAAGCTTTCTTT
-	TRBV27	TRBD2	TRBJ2-7	CASSLREGPYEQYF	TGTGCCAGCAGTTTAAGGGAGGGCCCCTACGAGCAGTACTTC
-	TRBV14	TRBD1	TRBJ2-2	CASSLRPRDRGYTGELFF	TGTGCCAGCAGCCTCAGACCCCGGGACAGGGGTTACACCGGGGAGCTGTTTTTT
few	TRBV18	-	TRBJ1-3	CASSPPGMDSGNTIYF	TGTGCCAGCTCACCGCCAGGGATGGACTCTGGAAACACCATATATTTT
-	TRBV20-1	-	TRBJ1-5	CSARTPYSNQPQHF	TGCAGTGCAAGGACACCCTATAGCAATCAGCCCCAGCATTTT
-	TRBV7-6	TRBD1	TRBJ2-3	CASSLARGAGGPDTQYF	TGTGCCAGCAGCCTCGCCCGGGGCGCAGGGGGACCAGATACGCAGTATTTT
-	TRBV7-6	TRBD2	TRBJ2-3	CASSLLAGASTDTQYF	TGTGCCAGCAGCTTGCTAGCGGGGGCTAGCACAGATACGCAGTATTTT
medium-sized	TRBV5-6	-	TRBJ2-7	CASSLMVAPNEQYF	TGTGCCAGCAGCTTGATGGTAGCGCCAAACGAGCAGTACTTC
medium-sized	TRBV12-3/TRBV12-4	TRBD1	TRBJ2-2	CASSLGQSNTGELFF	TGTGCCAGCAGTCTGGGACAGTCGAACACCGGGGAGCTGTTTTTT
medium-sized	TRBV18	-	TRBJ2-5	CASSPGGLQETQYF	TGTGCCAGCTCACCGGGGGGACTCCAAGAGACCCAGTACTTC
-	TRBV14	-	TRBJ1-4	CASSQDTGYYEKLFF	TGTGCCAGCAGCCAAGATACGGGATATTACGAAAAACTGTTTTTT
medium-sized	TRBV30	-	TRBJ1-2	CAWSISDGVGYTF	TGTGCCTGGAGTATATCCGACGGAGTTGGCTACACCTTC
-	TRBV7-2	TRBD2	TRBJ2-3	CAIAGVQLTDTQYF	TGTGCCATCGCGGGGGTCCAACTCACAGATACGCAGTATTTT
-	TRBV27	TRBD1	TRBJ2-3	CASSTRTGGTMDTDTQYF	TGTGCCAGCAGTACCCGGACAGGGGGCACAATGGACACAGATACGCAGTATTTT
many	TRBV19	TRBD1	TRBJ2-5	CASSKAPGQGPSETQYF	TGTGCCAGTAGTAAGGCGCCGGGACAGGGGCCCTCCGAGACCCAGTACTTC
medium-sized	TRBV30	-	TRBJ2-2	CAWSIGDTGELFF	TGTGCCTGGAGTATAGGGGACACCGGGGAGCTGTTTTTT
-	TRBV12-3/TRBV12-4	TRBD1	TRBJ1-5	CASSSGQGYQPQHF	TGTGCCAGCAGTTCGGGACAGGGTTATCAGCCCCAGCATTTT
once	TRBV6-5	TRBD2	TRBJ2-7	CASSVAGGYEQYF	TGTGCCAGCAGTGTAGCGGGGGGGTACGAGCAGTACTTC
few	TRBV27	-	TRBJ1-1	CASSSLNPPRGTEAFF	TGTGCCAGCAGCTCCTTAAACCCCCCCCGGGGCACTGAAGCTTTCTTT
few	TRBV13	-	TRBJ1-2	CASSPPGGDGYTF	TGTGCCAGCAGCCCCCCCGGGGGGGATGGCTACACCTTC
many	TRBV12-3/TRBV12-4	TRBD1	TRBJ1-6	CASSLGQFNSPLHF	TGTGCCAGCAGTTTGGGACAGTTTAATTCACCCCTCCACTTT
-	TRBV18	-	TRBJ1-4	CASSPFETGEKLFF	TGTGCCAGCTCACCCTTCGAAACAGGTGAAAAACTGTTTTTT
-	TRBV30	-	TRBJ1-3	CAWSVLRSSGNTIYF	TGTGCCTGGAGTGTTCTCCGGAGCTCTGGAAACACCATATATTTT
many	TRBV18	-	TRBJ1-2	CASSPTVNYGYTF	TGTGCCAGCTCACCAACGGTGAACTATGGCTACACCTTC
-	TRBV18	TRBD2	TRBJ2-7	CASSPSGTSGREEQYF	TGTGCCAGCTCACCCTCCGGGACTAGCGGGAGGGAGGAGCAGTACTTC
-	TRBV20-1	-	TRBJ2-1	CSATLASNEQFF	TGCAGTGCCACCCTAGCCTCCAATGAGCAGTTCTTC
medium-sized	TRBV27	-	TRBJ2-6	CASSLRDGANVLTF	TGTGCCAGCAGTTTAAGGGATGGGGCCAACGTCCTGACTTTC
once	TRBV5-6	TRBD2	TRBJ2-7	CARSRGGYEQYF	TGTGCCAGAAGCCGGGGGGGGTACGAGCAGTACTTC
few	TRBV6-5	TRBD1	TRBJ1-2	CASSLQGGGYTF	TGTGCCAGCAGTTTACAGGGGGGAGGCTACACCTTC
-	TRBV5-4	-	TRBJ2-5	CASSSSLGVGLQETQYF	TGTGCCAGCAGCTCCTCCCTGGGCGTTGGCCTCCAAGAGACCCAGTACTTC
many	TRBV5-4	TRBD2	TRBJ2-2	CASSPPGLVHTGELFF	TGTGCCAGCAGCCCCCCGGGACTAGTGCACACCGGGGAGCTGTTTTTT
-	TRBV24-1	-	TRBJ1-1	CATSDSRTDGGEAFF	TGTGCCACCAGTGATTCCAGGACGGACGGAGGGGAAGCTTTCTTT
-	TRBV2	TRBD1	TRBJ2-1	CASSLIGTGSSYNEQFF	TGTGCCAGCAGCCTAATCGGGACAGGGAGCTCCTACAATGAGCAGTTCTTC
medium-sized	TRBV6-5	-	TRBJ2-7	CAIARAGAFEQYF	TGTGCCATCGCAAGGGCAGGAGCCTTCGAGCAGTACTTC
many	TRBV27	-	TRBJ2-7	CASSPRGAPHPISSYEQYF	TGTGCCAGCAGCCCCCGCGGGGCTCCTCACCCAATAAGCTCCTACGAGCAGTACTTC
-	TRBV4-3	TRBD2	TRBJ2-2	CASSQERLAVNTGELFF	TGTGCCAGCAGCCAAGAACGGCTAGCGGTAAACACCGGGGAGCTGTTTTTT
few	TRBV18	-	TRBJ2-7	CASSQGAGASYEQYF	TGTGCCAGCTCACAAGGAGCGGGCGCCTCCTACGAGCAGTACTTC
many	TRBV6-2/TRBV6-3	-	TRBJ2-5	CASSSRAGRLGDQETQYF	TGTGCCAGCAGTTCTCGGGCAGGGAGGTTAGGGGACCAAGAGACCCAGTACTTC
medium-sized	TRBV30	TRBD1	TRBJ1-6	CAWSGGDRGNSPLHF	TGTGCCTGGAGCGGGGGGGACAGGGGCAATTCACCCCTCCACTTT
-	TRBV6-5	-	TRBJ1-1	CASSHGTLNTEAFF	TGTGCCAGCAGCCACGGGACACTGAACACTGAAGCTTTCTTT
-	TRBV27	TRBD1	TRBJ2-7	CASSALSGTGPYEQYF	TGTGCCAGCAGTGCGCTATCCGGGACAGGGCCCTACGAGCAGTACTTC
few	TRBV4-2	TRBD2	TRBJ2-3	CASSQELAGGTDTQYF	TGTGCCAGCAGCCAAGAACTAGCGGGGGGCACAGATACGCAGTATTTT
few	TRBV6-2/TRBV6-3	TRBD1	TRBJ2-4	CASSYSQGQGGLDIQYF	TGTGCCAGCAGTTACTCCCAGGGACAGGGGGGCCTAGACATTCAGTACTTC